This T cell receptor beta chain comes out of a study of graft-versus-host responses after intestinal transplantation. Study-level information: Among the recipients, transplants were multivisceral, liver-intestinal, or isolated intestinal. Study-level findings and limits: Where graft-donor T cell macrochimerism was present, patients had high graft-versus-host to host-versus-graft clonal ratios in allografts.

This clone was seen just once. What it binds is unknown. The data were produced by immunoSEQ multiplex PCR, yet TCRdb's version contains in-frame clones alone and is incomplete. Here the sample spans under 150,000 clones, roughly nine tenths being singletons. This CDR3 has 13 amino acids. The ends were cut back, 6 bases at V and 0 bases at J, with 6 bases in the middle. Germline V CDR1 and CDR2: MNHNS, SASEGT. This specimen was unstimulated CD4+ T cells sorted from spleen or lymph node cells, taken before intestinal transplant. The chain employs TRBV6-1 and TRBJ1-5; TRBD1 is a possible D gene (5 bases). This TCR was recovered from a human donor who received an intestinal transplant. CDR3 sequence: CASRDTSNQPQHF. CDR3 nucleotides: TGTGCCAGCAGGGACACTAGCAATCAGCCCCAGCATTTT.